Listed below are T cell receptor beta chains from one sample, sequenced in a study of blood T cell repertoires in COVID-19. TCRdb keeps only in-frame clones here, not all; method: immunoSEQ multiplex PCR. The sample carries over 450,000 clones, around 90% recorded once. Sequencing used peripheral blood. These receptors all stem from a woman in her 50s with COVID-19, enrolled during active disease. Each CDR3 is given with its conserved first and last residue. Each record gives: J gene, D gene, V gene, clone size, CDR3 protein, CDR3 DNA. A D gene is named only where the DNA matches it firmly. Not all rows give a size; the values are once, few, many and, for expanded clones, a class.

TRBJ2-1	TRBD2	TRBV7-2	-	CASSFLAGEQFF	TGTGCCAGCAGCTTCCTAGCGGGAGAGCAGTTCTTC
TRBJ2-7	TRBD1	TRBV6-4	-	CASSDPEAVQGEPSYEQYF	TGTGCCAGCAGTGACCCGGAAGCGGTACAGGGGGAACCCTCCTACGAGCAGTACTTC
TRBJ1-3	TRBD1	TRBV9	-	CASSPSGTGGGNTIYF	TGTGCCAGCAGCCCTAGTGGGACAGGGGGCGGAAACACCATATATTTT
TRBJ2-7	TRBD2	TRBV3-1/TRBV3-2	once	CASSQGGVLAGREQYF	TGTGCCAGCAGCCAAGGAGGCGTCCTAGCGGGGAGAGAGCAGTACTTC
TRBJ2-1	TRBD2	TRBV5-6	-	CASSTGLAASRPFF	TGTGCCAGCAGCACCGGACTAGCGGCCTCGCGCCCGTTCTTC
TRBJ2-7	-	TRBV6-5	-	CASSYSSGIHEQYF	TGTGCCAGCAGTTACTCGTCAGGGATCCACGAGCAGTACTTC
TRBJ1-2	TRBD1	TRBV11-2	once	CASSPGQNGYTF	TGTGCCAGCAGCCCGGGACAGAATGGCTACACCTTC
TRBJ1-1	TRBD1	TRBV4-2	-	CASSQVQGAAEAFF	TGTGCCAGCAGCCAAGTTCAGGGGGCCGCTGAAGCTTTCTTT
TRBJ2-3	TRBD2	TRBV7-8	-	CASSPGTSRNTQYF	TGTGCCAGCAGCCCGGGGACTAGCCGGAATACGCAGTATTTT
TRBJ1-2	TRBD1	TRBV19	-	CAASEDREGGYTF	TGTGCCGCCTCCGAGGACAGGGAGGGTGGCTACACCTTC
TRBJ2-7	-	TRBV12-5	-	CASGLVLVTVHEQYF	TGTGCTAGTGGTTTGGTACTGGTTACAGTCCACGAGCAGTACTTC
TRBJ2-2	TRBD1	TRBV5-1	-	CASSARQGAGELFF	TGCGCCAGCAGCGCCCGACAGGGGGCCGGGGAGCTGTTTTTT
TRBJ1-1	-	TRBV19	-	CASRRGKNTEAFF	TGTGCCAGTAGGCGGGGGAAGAATACTGAAGCTTTCTTT
TRBJ1-1	-	TRBV2	-	CASETEQNTEAFF	TGTGCCAGCGAGACAGAGCAGAACACTGAAGCTTTCTTT
TRBJ1-4	TRBD1	TRBV30	-	CAWRRGQGNEKLFF	TGTGCCTGGAGAAGGGGACAGGGTAATGAAAAACTGTTTTTT
TRBJ1-5	-	TRBV6-2/TRBV6-3	-	CASSYPRVAGLNQPQHF	TGTGCCAGCAGTTACCCTAGGGTGGCAGGGTTAAATCAGCCCCAGCATTTT
TRBJ2-5	TRBD2	TRBV7-2	-	CASSLPGLAQSRGVETQYF	TGTGCCAGCAGCTTACCCGGACTAGCGCAATCAAGGGGGGTGGAGACCCAGTACTTC
TRBJ1-2	TRBD1	TRBV4-1	-	CASSQAQGGAYGYTF	TGCGCCAGCAGCCAAGCCCAGGGGGGCGCCTATGGCTACACCTTC
TRBJ1-1	-	TRBV3-1/TRBV3-2	once	CASSLGPQNTEAFF	TGTGCCAGCAGCCTGGGGCCCCAGAACACTGAAGCTTTCTTT
TRBJ1-6	-	TRBV6-5	once	CASRRVNSPLHF	TGTGCCAGCAGGCGGGTCAATTCACCCCTCCACTTT
TRBJ1-1	-	TRBV6-5	once	CASSSQGPNTEAFF	TGTGCCAGCAGCTCACAGGGACCGAACACTGAAGCTTTCTTT
TRBJ1-3	-	TRBV28	-	CASSLRGGSGNTIYF	TGTGCCAGCAGTTTAAGGGGGGGCTCTGGAAACACCATATATTTT
TRBJ2-7	TRBD1	TRBV5-4	-	CASRRQGTYEQYF	TGTGCCAGCAGGCGACAGGGCACCTACGAGCAGTACTTC
TRBJ2-2	-	TRBV7-8	few	CASSLGQGSSPGELFF	TGTGCCAGCAGCTTAGGTCAGGGGTCGTCGCCCGGGGAGCTGTTTTTT
TRBJ2-1	TRBD2	TRBV19	-	CASSILRGGSYNEQFF	TGTGCCAGTAGCATCCTCCGCGGGGGATCCTACAATGAGCAGTTCTTC
TRBJ2-7	-	TRBV30	-	CAWIPRTDSSYEQYF	TGTGCCTGGATTCCACGGACTGATAGCTCCTACGAGCAGTACTTC
TRBJ1-5	-	TRBV27	-	CASSLFAHSSGRGYQPQHF	TGTGCCAGCAGTTTATTTGCACACTCGTCAGGGAGGGGGTATCAGCCCCAGCATTTT
TRBJ2-2	-	TRBV11-2	once	CASSLRQDKSGELFF	TGTGCCAGCAGCTTACGGCAGGATAAATCAGGGGAGCTGTTTTTT
TRBJ2-1	TRBD1	TRBV6-1	-	CASSESNRGRQEQFF	TGTGCCAGCAGTGAATCGAACAGGGGGCGCCAGGAGCAGTTCTTC
TRBJ1-5	-	TRBV7-2	-	CASSSRDINQPQHF	TGTGCCAGCAGCTCCCGGGATATTAATCAGCCCCAGCATTTT
TRBJ2-3	TRBD2	TRBV9	-	CASSVVAGALEAQYF	TGTGCCAGCAGCGTTGTAGCGGGGGCCCTTGAAGCGCAGTATTTT
TRBJ2-6	-	TRBV6-5	-	CASSLISGANVLTF	TGTGCCAGCAGCTTAATTTCTGGGGCCAACGTCCTGACTTTC
TRBJ2-7	TRBD1	TRBV5-6	once	CASRLDRREQYF	TGTGCCAGCAGACTGGACAGGCGCGAGCAGTACTTC
TRBJ2-2	TRBD2	TRBV7-6	-	CASSLMSGGMTGELFF	TGTGCCAGCAGCCTCATGAGCGGGGGGATGACCGGGGAGCTGTTTTTT
TRBJ1-2	-	TRBV30	-	CAWNRGNYGYTF	TGTGCCTGGAATCGGGGAAACTATGGCTACACCTTC
TRBJ2-7	-	TRBV7-9	-	CASILWESSYEQYF	TGTGCCAGCATTTTATGGGAGTCCTCCTACGAGCAGTACTTC
TRBJ1-5	-	TRBV6-1	-	CASSEGGFNQPQHF	TGTGCCAGCAGTGAGGGAGGATTCAATCAGCCCCAGCATTTT
TRBJ2-1	TRBD2	TRBV7-3	-	CASSSRLAADNEQFF	TGTGCCAGCAGTTCGCGGCTAGCGGCCGACAATGAGCAGTTCTTC
TRBJ2-4	TRBD1	TRBV23-1	-	CASISTGALAKNIQYF	TGCGCCAGCATATCCACAGGGGCGCTAGCCAAAAACATTCAGTACTTC
TRBJ1-6	-	TRBV21-1	-	CASSKENQDSYNSPLHF	TGTGCCAGCAGCAAAGAAAATCAGGACTCCTATAATTCACCCCTCCACTTT
TRBJ1-5	-	TRBV24-1	-	CATSDPPGGPQHF	TGTGCCACCAGTGATCCCCCCGGTGGGCCCCAGCATTTT
TRBJ2-7	TRBD1	TRBV7-8	-	CASSPRTGAFSYEQYF	TGTGCCAGCAGCCCCCGGACAGGGGCGTTCTCCTACGAGCAGTACTTC
TRBJ2-2	TRBD2	TRBV5-8	-	CASSAGTTSTGELFF	TGTGCCAGCAGCGCCGGGACTACTAGCACCGGGGAGCTGTTTTTT
TRBJ2-7	-	TRBV11-2	-	CASSLWAEQYF	TGTGCCAGCAGCTTATGGGCCGAGCAGTACTTC
TRBJ2-3	-	TRBV30	-	CAWSVDFSTDTQYF	TGTGCCTGGAGTGTAGACTTCAGCACAGATACGCAGTATTTT
TRBJ1-1	-	TRBV5-6	-	CASSLGRDTEAFF	TGTGCCAGCAGCTTGGGCAGGGACACTGAAGCTTTCTTT
TRBJ2-5	TRBD2	TRBV9	-	CASSVAPSGGPVTQYF	TGTGCCAGCAGCGTAGCTCCGAGCGGGGGGCCGGTGACCCAGTACTTC
TRBJ2-1	-	TRBV9	-	CASSVGGPNEQFF	TGTGCCAGCAGCGTGGGGGGGCCTAATGAGCAGTTCTTC
TRBJ1-4	TRBD1	TRBV5-6	-	CASSTGAEKLFF	TGTGCCAGCAGTACAGGGGCTGAAAAACTGTTTTTT
TRBJ2-3	-	TRBV28	-	CASSLEKGTQYF	TGTGCCAGCAGTTTAGAAAAGGGGACGCAGTATTTT
TRBJ1-5	TRBD1	TRBV28	-	CATLTGDRGLSLHQPQHF	TGTGCCACTCTAACCGGGGACAGGGGCCTTTCCTTACATCAGCCCCAGCATTTT
TRBJ1-1	-	TRBV5-4	once	CASSLDPGFPEAFF	TGTGCCAGCAGCTTGGATCCCGGGTTCCCTGAAGCTTTCTTT
TRBJ1-1	TRBD1	TRBV25-1	-	CASNKGQGLYEAFF	TGTGCCAGCAACAAAGGACAGGGGCTTTATGAAGCTTTCTTT